This T cell receptor beta chain was identified in a study of cytomegalovirus exposure and HLA in healthy donors (dated by TCRdb to 2016 to 2017). The study in broad terms: According to an earlier analysis of 550 to 700 of the donors, 150 million to 200 million T cells yielded some 120 million unique TCR beta sequences and less than 300 Gb of sequence data. In addition to the first cohort of around 670 subjects, a separate validation cohort of approximately 130 different subjects was used. Roughly 5 DR-DQ haplotypes were handled as single units for association and clustering because linkage in the cohort was strong. Across 300 to 400 genotyped donors of the cohort, an average of roughly 250,000 unique TCR beta nucleotide sequences per donor were sequenced, and 15% to 20% of those sequences were non-productive. A later genetic analysis used genome-wide SNP genotypes for about 65% of the roughly 670 donors, treating that subset as a discovery cohort. Both class I and class II loci were covered by HLA typing, at four-digit resolution. Of the approximately 400 genotyped donors, about 80% fell in the genetic ancestry cluster associated with self-reported Caucasian donors. Donor age, sex, ethnicity and CMV serostatus were collected together with the repertoire data. To predict cytomegalovirus infection status, the study brought together high-throughput TCR immunosequencing, statistical association of individual TCRs with disease status, and machine learning. To study patterns of TCR occurrence, a later analysis re-analyzed previously published TCR beta repertoires from just over 650 donors and added high-resolution HLA genotyping. Using immunosequencing, the study profiled T cell repertoires from fewer than 700 subjects and related those repertoires to cytomegalovirus serostatus. The number of typed donors differed by locus: about 620-640 for A, B, C, DRB1 and DQB1; some 500 for DQA1; about 600 for DPA1; and around 470 for DPB1. All discovery cohort repertoires had been generated on a single sequencing platform. An early release covering about 600 HLA-typed donors comprised 300 to 350 gigabases of sequencing data and about 90 million unique TCR sequences. Rather than drawing on any new phenotypic data, the later analysis identified candidate immune exposures from TCR beta sequences and the way those sequences occurred across donors. The study was designed to test whether signatures of past pathogen exposure could be identified by cataloging public T cell receptors. To decide whether each TCR beta V gene segment behaved as functional or pseudogenic, an earlier analysis of some 600 of the donors relied on high-throughput TCR beta sequencing.

The cohort comprised approximately 700 healthy bone marrow donors. Cohort members were all nominally healthy when sampled, although unrecorded immune exposures were likely present. The donor was CMV seronegative and belonged to the group of more than 300 seronegative cohort members. Every donor gave a peripheral blood sample, and the peripheral blood mononuclear cells from that sample were used for TCR beta sequencing. The Qiagen DNeasy Blood Extraction Kit was used to extract genomic DNA from the blood cell samples. The method was the immunoSEQ multiplex PCR assay. A mixture of 60 forward primers for TCR Vbeta segments and 13 reverse primers for TCR Jbeta segments was used in the multiplex PCR. Amplification of the CDR3 region of rearranged TCR beta genes was performed with a multiplex PCR assay on genomic DNA. Amplified TCR beta libraries were sequenced as 87-base-pair reads on the Illumina HiSeq System. In the source study's methods: Across the 500 to 750 repertoires, a later analysis counted tens of millions of unique TCR beta chains, around 11 million of which were shared by at least two donors. Raw reads were error-corrected and collapsed into unique sequences with a nearest-neighbor algorithm that merged closely related sequences to remove PCR and sequencing errors. Alignment of CDR3 sequences to IMGT reference sequences was used to assign V, D and J gene segments. For a sequence to be retained, a match of at least six nucleotides was required to both a V gene segment and a J gene segment. Rearrangements were called productive when the CDR3 lacked stop codons and stayed in frame with V and J; all others were non-productive. CDR3 was defined according to IMGT convention as the region running from the second conserved V-encoded cysteine to the conserved J-encoded phenylalanine. The earlier analysis of 587 of the donors excluded sequences that lacked an unambiguous match to a single V gene segment. In an earlier analysis of roughly 600 of the donors, a V segment was called functional when productive rearrangements were above 56.7%, and segregating when the standard deviation between donors exceeded 5%. To diagnose cytomegalovirus status from the catalog of TCR beta chain sequences, a statistical classification framework was built. V and J gene assignment, in a later analysis, came from comparing TCR nucleotide sequences with IMGT/GENE-DB human TR gene sequences. Using the TCRdist pipeline, a later analysis assigned CDR3 sequences along with most-parsimonious VDJ recombination scenarios. In a later analysis, each TCR beta chain was defined by its CDR3 amino acid sequence together with its V-gene family, and reads without a unique V-gene family were excluded. In a later analysis, several hundred highly shared, low-generation-probability nucleotide sequences were removed to address suspected cross-contamination and a sequencing artifact. In a later analysis, a clonal expansion index was calculated for each public chain from normalized within-repertoire ranks of inferred template counts. A later analysis computed generation probabilities with a VDJ recombination model fitted to out-of-frame rearrangements, and checked the results against IGoR. A later analysis scored TCR-TCR, TCR-HLA and TCR-CMV co-occurrence with hypergeometric tests, applying a repertoire-size bias correction to TCR pairs. False discovery rates were estimated in a later analysis by permuting HLA or CMV assignments 20 times. In a later analysis, co-occurring TCRs were grouped using DBSCAN, and TCRdist sequence similarity was added for clustering within HLA-allele-positive subsets. Repertoires with fewer than 30,000 or more than 120,000 public chains were left out of co-occurrence clustering, as were a handful of repertoires with anomalous nucleotide sharing. The table comes from immuneACCESS by way of TCRdb, which keeps in-frame sequences with V and J called. Part of the clones is missing from these tables; in studies checked, under half for an unresolved V gene and the rest for unknown reasons. That table is the source of V, J and clone size, and D and trimming were worked out from the DNA. In all, the sample holds roughly 150,000 clones, and roughly four fifths of those were seen once. The ten largest clones add up to approximately 2% of the sample.

The trim is 0 bases for V and 1 base for J, with a gap of 5 bases between the germline ends. For CDR1 and CDR2, the germline V gene lists MNHEY and SVGAGI. The CDR3, from cysteine to phenylalanine, totals 14 residues. Here the CDR3 DNA is all that survives: 42 bases in frame from base 1. With respect to this clone: Its cognate antigen has yet to be identified. There are no base qualities to consult, and no much larger clone falls within one base.

The investigation overall reported the following: In an earlier analysis of about 600 of the donors, most TCR beta V segments appeared in productive rearrangements about 87% or about 30% of the time, broadly matching IMGT annotations. Because counts were too low, about 18 rarely observed V segments, including chromosome 9 orphons, were excluded from the earlier analysis of under 650 of the donors. In this cohort, only TCR beta chains were sequenced, and detectable features were limited by the absence of alpha or paired-chain data. A further reported finding was that TCR beta sequences accurately predicted the HLA-A and HLA-B alleles for most subjects in the first cohort. Correlated functional status among segregating V segments might reflect linkage disequilibrium, but an unknown experimental factor could not be ruled out. Sequencing depth was assumed to be roughly uniform across donors in the presence/absence analyses, though that assumption may not hold. According to the authors, the approach could potentially be generalized to other disease states and immunological phenotypes. Specific HLA alleles were associated with 16,951 TCR beta sequences at a false discovery rate of 0.05 in a later analysis. A later analysis found that TCR association rates varied across HLA loci, with DRB1 alleles showing the most associated TCRs and HLA-C alleles the fewest. The sequencing pipeline was judged likely to have produced a cluster of highly shared sequence variants as a technical artifact. According to a later genetic analysis, donors in an Asian-associated ancestry cluster had fewer N-insertions in productive TCRs than the approximately 650-donor mean. While some public TCRs were present in many individuals, most TCR sequences turned up only very rarely across donors. The study gave a list of over 150 TCR beta chains associated with cytomegalovirus. In vitro tests confirmed that a few of the cytomegalovirus-associated TCR beta chains recognize cytomegalovirus antigens. The classifier was reported to diagnose cytomegalovirus status with high specificity and sensitivity in both the original cohort and the validation cohort. For the cohort, immune exposure information was limited to CMV serostatus. In a later analysis, HLA-associated TCR beta chains were found to be more clonally expanded and to have lower generation probabilities than equally common non-associated chains. A later analysis reported that several top co-occurrence clusters appeared linked to parvovirus B19, influenza, CMV and Epstein-Barr virus. Some IMGT-functional V segments, including TRBV6-2 and TRBV6-3, could not be told apart with the 87-base-pair reads, so those segments were excluded. Most CMV-associated TCR beta chains appeared to be HLA-restricted in a later analysis, and the HLA associations seemed to be driven largely by CMV exposure. HLA typing was unavailable for some donors at each locus, so association tests used only the typed subset. An association between a missense DCLRE1C variant and V-gene and J-gene trimming of TCR beta chains was found in a later genetic analysis and replicated in an independent cohort. When HLA alleles, especially DR and DQ, strongly co-occurred, TCR associations were difficult to assign to individual alleles.

In this chain, TRBV6-5 is recombined with TRBJ2-3; no D gene call is confident. Input material: PBMCs. The origin of this receptor is a young woman in good health and CMV-seronegative. The CDR3 amino acid sequence is: CASSYSLGTDTQYF. The sequenced DNA is TGTGCCAGCAGTTACTCTCTCGGCACAGATACGCAGTATTTT.